This T cell receptor beta chain was captured in a study of regulatory T cells in long-lasting Graves disease. Time point of the sample: persistent/refractory GD, antithyroid drugs over 5 years with positive TRAb. RNA isolated from PBMCs was used to make the TCR library. Whole-study results and caveats: Authors noted too few samples as a limitation. Fewer public clonotypes were shared by new patients (around 960) than by persistent patients (around 2,900). TCR diversity was lower in persistent Graves' patients (versus newly diagnosed ones). Patients with persistent disease showed a bias toward TRBV28, TRBJ1-2 and TRBJ2-5.

Germline V gene data show CDR1 as SEHNR and CDR2 as FQNEAQ (reference sequence). CDR3 length equals 16 residues. Unmatched junction bases numbered 8, after V lost 6 bases and J lost 8 bases. Note on this clonotype: Its specificity is unknown.

Relying on iRepertoire HTBI primers and Arm-PCR of CDR3 regions, the team built TCR beta libraries. Each CDR3 protein gets one entry after TCRdb re-called the multiplex PCR reads with MiXCR. The repertoire holds some 430,000 distinct CDR3 sequences, with around a fifth as singletons. V and J are TRBV7-9 and TRBJ2-2, with 14 bases lining up with TRBD2. The input for sequencing was peripheral blood mononuclear cells (PBMCs), taken when the disease was refractory, from a patient treated with antithyroid drugs. The receptor was isolated from a female donor with Graves disease. CDR3 nucleotide sequence: TGTGCCAGCAGAATGCCGGGACTAGCGGGAGTTGGGGAGCTGTTTTTT. Its translation: CASRMPGLAGVGELFF.